These 5 T cell receptor beta chains were sequenced from one sample in a study of blood T cell repertoires in COVID-19. Clones were sequenced by immunoSEQ multiplex PCR, and TCRdb holds only the in-frame ones, with some missing. Of around 70,000 clones in the sample, 80% to 90% were seen once. The specimen was peripheral blood. These TCRs come from a man aged 50-59 years with active COVID-19.

This clone appeared a single time. The rearrangement uses TRBV7-9 and TRBJ1-4; D might be TRBD1 (5 bases). Trimming shortened V by 7 bases and J by 8 bases, and 17 bases separated the two germline ends. Germline CDR1 and CDR2: SEHNR and FQNEAQ (reference sequence). This CDR3 is 14 amino acids long. The CDR3 DNA reads as TGTGCCAGCACCCCCCAGGGAAGAAGCGAAAAACTGTTTTTT. Amino acids: CASTPQGRSEKLFF. Combining the CDR3 with reference TRBV7-9 and TRBJ1-4 gives the whole variable domain DTGVSQNPRHKITKRGQNVTFRCDPISEHNRLYWYRQTLGQGPEFLTYFQNEAQLEKSRLLSDRFSAERPKGSFSTLEIQRTEQGDSAMYLCASTPQGRSEKLFFGSGTQLSVL.

The V call is TRBV24-1, the J call TRBJ2-1, with 10 nucleotides matching TRBD1. This CDR3 spans 20 amino acids. CDR1 and CDR2 from the germline V gene are KGHDR and SFDVKD. Trimming took 5 bases from V and 0 from J; bases not matched to a gene: 15. This CDR3 is CATSGRDRGQSGSSYNEQFF. The DNA for the CDR3 is TGTGCCACCAGTGGCCGGGACAGGGGACAGAGCGGGAGCTCCTACAATGAGCAGTTCTTC.

The rearrangement uses TRBV19 and TRBJ2-2; 7 nucleotides match TRBD1. This CDR3 is 15 amino acids long. Germline assignment: CDR1 LNHDA and CDR2 SQIVND (reference sequence). V shed 3 bases and J 7 bases; nucleotides not matched to a gene: 8. The CDR3 DNA sequence: TGTGCCAGTAGTATTAAACGGGCAGGGGGCGGGGAGCTGTTTTTT. Amino acid sequence: CASSIKRAGGGELFF.

This rearrangement joins TRBV4-1 to TRBJ2-2, with a weak D call TRBD1 (6 bases). CDR1 and CDR2 from the germline V gene are MGHRA and YSYEKL. The CDR3 has 17 residues. Trimming took off 0 bases at V and 4 bases at J, with 15 bases between the two ends. CDR3: CASSQDGNRALTGELFF. CDR3 DNA sequence: TGCGCCAGCAGCCAAGATGGGAACAGGGCGCTCACCGGGGAGCTGTTTTTT.

V usage is TRBV29-1 and J usage is TRBJ1-4; D is possibly TRBD1 (5 bases). Between the trimmed V and J ends, which lost 7 bases and 7 bases, there was a span of 19 bases. The CDR3 spans 14 residues. Germline V CDR1 and CDR2: SQVTM, ANQGSEA. Written as DNA, the CDR3 is TGCAGCGCGAGAGCAAACAGGATGAGTGAAAAACTGTTTTTT. Protein product: CSARANRMSEKLFF.